Following are 13 T cell receptor beta chains from one sample sequenced in a study of Ad26.COV2.S vaccination and SARS-CoV-2 variants. The assay was immunoSEQ multiplex PCR, and TCRdb's table has in-frame clones only and misses some. The data hold around 140,000 clones, with around 86% observed a single time. The starting material was peripheral blood, obtained after recovery from COVID-19. These receptors originate from a human donor who had recovered from COVID-19.

The chain is built from TRBV6-6 and TRBJ1-2; 9 bases are a match to TRBD1. V dropped 2 bases and J dropped 7; count of bases not matched to a gene: 8. The CDR3 length is 15 residues. CDR1 is MNHNY, CDR2 SVGAGI, per germline (reference sequence). The DNA for the CDR3 is TGTGCCAGCAGTTACGCCGGGACAGGGAAGGCTGGCTACACCTTC. Its translation is CASSYAGTGKAGYTF.

The chain links TRBV19 to TRBJ2-1, with D unresolved. CDR3 length: 11 residues. V lost 5 bases, J lost 9 bases, and 8 bases lay in between. Germline CDR1 reads LNHDA; CDR2 reads SQIVND (reference sequence). CDR3 bases: TGTGCCAGTAGTCTCCGTAGTGAGCAGTTCTTC. Its protein product is CASSLRSEQFF.

This clone was picked up many times. The DNA for the CDR3 is TGTGCCAGTAAGGTGGGGACAGACACCGGGGAGCTGTTTTTT. Its protein product is CASKVGTDTGELFF. This sequence joins TRBV6-5 and TRBJ2-2, with TRBD1 matching over 7 bases. The V gene's germline CDR1 is MNHEY and CDR2 SVGAGI. Germline trimming cut 9 bases from V and 3 bases from J; bases unmatched to any gene: 7. This CDR3 is 14 amino acids long.

The V gene is TRBV10-3, the J gene TRBJ2-1, with 7 bases that match TRBD1. J lost 3 bases, V lost 4 bases, and 6 bases had no gene match. Per germline, CDR1 ENHRY and CDR2 SYGVKD. The CDR3 contains 15 residues. The CDR3: CAISARDSYYNEQFF. CDR3 sequence (DNA): TGTGCCATCAGTGCCCGGGACAGCTACTACAATGAGCAGTTCTTC.

V usage is TRBV29-1 and J usage is TRBJ2-7; 8 bases map to TRBD2. The ends lost 4 bases at V and 1 base at J; junction bases unmatched: 6. The CDR3 extends over 14 amino acids. CDR1 and CDR2 from the germline V gene are SQVTM and ANQGSEA. The CDR3 nucleotides are TGCAGCGTTGTGCGGGGGGCACATTCCTACGAGCAGTACTTC. Protein: CSVVRGAHSYEQYF.

The chain is built from TRBV2 and TRBJ2-1; 9 nucleotides align to TRBD1. This CDR3 spans 14 amino acids. Germline lookup yields CDR1 SNHLY and CDR2 FYNNEI. The V gene end was trimmed by 4 bases and the J gene end by 5 bases; junction bases not matched to a gene: 3. The CDR3 sequence: CASSGGTGNNEQFF. The CDR3 DNA is TGTGCCAGCAGTGGGGGGACAGGGAACAATGAGCAGTTCTTC.

The genes are TRBV19 and TRBJ2-3, with 9 bases lining up with TRBD2. This CDR3 comprises 15 residues. CDR1 and CDR2 from the germline V gene are LNHDA and SQIVND (reference sequence). The junction had 7 bases not matched to a gene; V was cut back by 7 bases and J by 2 bases. The CDR3 is CASTRSGGTTDTQYF. Here the CDR3 DNA reads TGTGCCAGTACTAGAAGCGGGGGGACCACAGATACGCAGTATTTT.

This sequence joins TRBV12-3 or TRBV12-4 and TRBJ1-5; tentative D call: TRBD1 (6 bases). Trimming cost V 4 bases and J 3 bases, with 7 bases left between them. The CDR3 covers 13 residues. In nucleotides, the CDR3 is TGTGCCAGCAGTTCAGGGGACAATCAGCCCCAGCATTTT. It is translated as CASSSGDNQPQHF.

The V gene is TRBV19, the J gene TRBJ1-1, with 7 bases matching TRBD1. From germline, CDR1 is LNHDA and CDR2 SQIVND (reference sequence). CDR3 length equals 15 residues. J lost 5 bases, V lost 1 base, and 7 bases had no gene match. This chain's CDR3 is CASSIGVTGRTEAFF. CDR3 bases: TGTGCCAGTAGTATAGGCGTGACAGGGCGGACTGAAGCTTTCTTT.

This clone appeared a few times. This rearrangement joins TRBV6-6 to TRBJ1-6; the match to TRBD1 covers 8 bases. This CDR3 is built from 14 residues. Germline V gene data show CDR1 as MNHNY and CDR2 as SVGAGI (reference sequence). The V and J ends lost 6 bases and 7 bases, in that order; junction bases with no gene match: 5. The CDR3 DNA follows: TGTGCCAGCAGACCGGACAGGGAAAATTCACCCCTCCACTTT. Its translation: CASRPDRENSPLHF.

The chain links TRBV11-2 to TRBJ2-7; the D gene is possibly TRBD1 (6 bases). Between the trimmed V and J ends, which lost 0 bases and 4 bases, there was a span of 13 bases. The germline V gene encodes CDR1 SGHAT and CDR2 FQNNGV. This CDR3 is built from 15 residues. CDR3: CASSLDLGRGYEQYF. The DNA for the CDR3 is TGTGCCAGCAGCTTAGATCTTGGCAGGGGATACGAGCAGTACTTC.

With regard to this clone: This same CDR3 is encoded by further DNA sequences in the sample. This rearrangement joins TRBV7-2 to TRBJ1-2; D gene uncertain. The V and J ends lost 1 base and 8 bases respectively, with 14 bases between them. Germline V gene sequence: CDR1 SGHTA, CDR2 FQGNSA. The CDR3 is 14 amino acids. CDR3 coding DNA: TGTGCCAGCAGCTTAGATTTAGGACCACAAGGCTACACCTTC. Protein: CASSLDLGPQGYTF.

The chain couples TRBV2 to TRBJ2-1; D is ambiguous. Germline V gives CDR1 SNHLY, CDR2 FYNNEI. The CDR3 spans 17 residues. Trimming removed 3 bases from V and 0 bases from J, with 15 bases in between. CDR3 sequence (DNA): TGTGCCAGCAGTGATTCCGGTGGCCTAAGCTCCTACAATGAGCAGTTCTTC. Residues: CASSDSGGLSSYNEQFF.